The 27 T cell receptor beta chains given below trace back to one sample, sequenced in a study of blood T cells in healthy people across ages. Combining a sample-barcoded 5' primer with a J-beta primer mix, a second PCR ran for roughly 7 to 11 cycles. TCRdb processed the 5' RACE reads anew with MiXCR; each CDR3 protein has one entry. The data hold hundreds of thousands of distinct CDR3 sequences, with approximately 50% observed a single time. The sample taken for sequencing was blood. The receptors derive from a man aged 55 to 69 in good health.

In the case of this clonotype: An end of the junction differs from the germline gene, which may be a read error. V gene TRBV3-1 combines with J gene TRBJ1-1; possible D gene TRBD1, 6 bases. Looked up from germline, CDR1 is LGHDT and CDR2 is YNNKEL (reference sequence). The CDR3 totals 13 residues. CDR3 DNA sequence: TGTGCCAGCAGCCAGAGGGGGAACTCTGAAGCTTTCTTT. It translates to CASSQRGNSEAFF.

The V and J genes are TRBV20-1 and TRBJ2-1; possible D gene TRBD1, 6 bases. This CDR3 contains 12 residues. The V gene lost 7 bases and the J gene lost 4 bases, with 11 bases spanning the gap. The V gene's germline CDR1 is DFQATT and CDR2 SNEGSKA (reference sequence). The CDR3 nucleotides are TGCAGTGTTTTCGACAGGTACAATGAGCAGTTCTTC. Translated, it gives CSVFDRYNEQFF.

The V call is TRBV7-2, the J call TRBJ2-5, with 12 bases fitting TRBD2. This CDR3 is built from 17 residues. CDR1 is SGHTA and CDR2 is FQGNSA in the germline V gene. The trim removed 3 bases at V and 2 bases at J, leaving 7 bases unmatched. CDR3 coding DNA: TGTGCCAGCAGCTTCCGACTAGCGGGGGCCGCTCAAGAGACCCAGTACTTC. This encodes CASSFRLAGAAQETQYF.

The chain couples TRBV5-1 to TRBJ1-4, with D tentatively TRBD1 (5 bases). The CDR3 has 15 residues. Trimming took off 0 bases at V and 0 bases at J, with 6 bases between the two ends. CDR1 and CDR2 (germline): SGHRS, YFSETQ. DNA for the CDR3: TGCGCCAGCAGCTTGGTGACAGCAACTAATGAAAAACTGTTTTTT. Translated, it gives CASSLVTATNEKLFF. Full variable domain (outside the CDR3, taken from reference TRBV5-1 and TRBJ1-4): KAGVTQTPRYLIKTRGQQVTLSCSPISGHRSVSWYQQTPGQGLQFLFEYFSETQRNKGNFPGRFSGRQFSNSRSEMNVSTLELGDSALYLCASSLVTATNEKLFFGSGTQLSVL.

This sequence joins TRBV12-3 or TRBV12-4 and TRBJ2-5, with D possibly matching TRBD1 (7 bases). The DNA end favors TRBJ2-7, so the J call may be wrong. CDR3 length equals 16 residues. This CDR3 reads CASSSPRGDSKIEQYF. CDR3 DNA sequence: TGTGCCAGCAGTTCCCCAAGGGGGGACAGTAAGATCGAGCAGTACTTC.

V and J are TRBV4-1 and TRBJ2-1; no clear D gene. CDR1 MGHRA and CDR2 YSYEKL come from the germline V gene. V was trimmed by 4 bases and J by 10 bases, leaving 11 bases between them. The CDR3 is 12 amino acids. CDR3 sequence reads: CASSRPPGEQFF. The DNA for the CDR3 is TGCGCCAGCAGCCGACCTCCCGGGGAGCAGTTCTTC.

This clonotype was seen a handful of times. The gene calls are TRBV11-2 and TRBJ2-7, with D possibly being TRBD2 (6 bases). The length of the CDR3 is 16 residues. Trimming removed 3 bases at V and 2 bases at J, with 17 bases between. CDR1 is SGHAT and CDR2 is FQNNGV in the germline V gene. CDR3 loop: CASSFGRGSAAYEQYF. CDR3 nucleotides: TGTGCCAGCAGCTTCGGCCGGGGGTCAGCGGCCTACGAGCAGTACTTC.

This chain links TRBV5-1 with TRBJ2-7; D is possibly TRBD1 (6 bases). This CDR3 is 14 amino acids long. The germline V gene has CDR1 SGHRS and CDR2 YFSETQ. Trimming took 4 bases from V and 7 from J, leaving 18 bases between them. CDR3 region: CASSVQGSPNEQYF. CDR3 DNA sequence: TGCGCCAGCAGCGTGCAGGGGTCCCCCAATGAGCAGTACTTC.

CDR3 sequence reads: CASSPRESYEQYF. The CDR3 coding sequence is TGTGCCAGCAGCCCCCGGGAATCCTACGAGCAGTACTTC. The genes are TRBV7-9 and TRBJ2-7, with a weak D call TRBD2 (5 bases). CDR1 is SEHNR and CDR2 is FQNEAQ in the germline V gene (reference sequence). Trimming removed 5 bases from V and 1 base from J, with 9 bases in between. The CDR3 loop spans 13 amino acids.

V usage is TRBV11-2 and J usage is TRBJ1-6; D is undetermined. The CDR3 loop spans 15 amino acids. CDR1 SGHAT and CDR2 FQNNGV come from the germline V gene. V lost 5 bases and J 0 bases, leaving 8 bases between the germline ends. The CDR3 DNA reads TGTGCCAGCAGCGCCCGGGGCTCCTATAATTCACCCCTCCACTTT. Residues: CASSARGSYNSPLHF.

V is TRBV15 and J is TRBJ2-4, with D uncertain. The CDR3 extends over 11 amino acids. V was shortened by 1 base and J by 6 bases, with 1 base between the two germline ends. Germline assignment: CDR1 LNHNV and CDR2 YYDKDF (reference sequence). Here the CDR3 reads CATSRGNIQYF. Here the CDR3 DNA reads TGTGCCACCAGCAGAGGAAACATTCAGTACTTC.

CDR3: CASSEARGQETQYF. The CDR3 DNA follows: TGTGCCAGCAGTGAAGCCCGCGGGCAAGAGACCCAGTACTTC. The J gene is TRBJ2-5, the V gene TRBV2, with D possibly matching TRBD2 (5 bases). CDR1 SNHLY and CDR2 FYNNEI come from the germline V gene. The CDR3 spans 14 residues. Trimming shortened V by 0 bases and J by 2 bases, and 7 bases separated the two germline ends. Combining the CDR3 with reference TRBV2 and TRBJ2-5 gives the whole variable domain EPEVTQTPSHQVTQMGQEVILRCVPISNHLYFYWYRQILGQKVEFLVSFYNNEISEKSEIFDDQFSVERPDGSNFTLKIRSTKLEDSAMYFCASSEARGQETQYFGPGTRLLVL.

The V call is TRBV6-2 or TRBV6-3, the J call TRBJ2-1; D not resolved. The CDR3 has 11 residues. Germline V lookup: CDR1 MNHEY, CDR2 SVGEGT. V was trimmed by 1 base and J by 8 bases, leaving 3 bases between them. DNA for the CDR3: TGTGCCAGCAGTTACTGGGATGAGCAGTTCTTC. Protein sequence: CASSYWDEQFF.

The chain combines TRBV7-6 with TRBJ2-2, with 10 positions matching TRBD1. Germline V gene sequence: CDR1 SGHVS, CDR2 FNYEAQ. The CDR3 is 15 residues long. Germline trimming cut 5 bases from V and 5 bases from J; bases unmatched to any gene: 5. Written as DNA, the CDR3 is TGTGCCAGCAGCCCCGGGACAGGGGTGACCGGGGAGCTGTTTTTT. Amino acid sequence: CASSPGTGVTGELFF.

This CDR3 is CASTTSLGLAGLETQYF. Here the CDR3 DNA reads TGTGCCAGCACCACATCGTTGGGACTAGCGGGGCTGGAGACCCAGTACTTC. The chain couples TRBV7-9 to TRBJ2-7, with 13 bases lining up with TRBD2. The end of the DNA aligns better with TRBJ2-5, so the J call may be wrong. CDR1 SEHNR and CDR2 FQNEAQ come from the germline V gene (reference sequence). CDR3 size: 17 residues.

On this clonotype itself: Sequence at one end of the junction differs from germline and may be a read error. The CDR3 reads CAISDGTGGANVLTF. In nucleotides, the CDR3 is TGTGCCATCAGTGACGGGACAGGTGGGGCCAACGTCCTGACTTTT. The gene calls are TRBV10-3 and TRBJ2-6; 8 nucleotides match TRBD1. The germline CDR1 and CDR2 sequences are ENHRY and SYGVKD. CDR3 length: 15 residues.

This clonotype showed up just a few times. CDR3 residues: CSARGDRAPNEQYF. The CDR3 DNA sequence: TGCAGTGCTAGAGGTGACAGGGCTCCAAACGAGCAGTACTTC. V and J are TRBV20-1 and TRBJ2-4, with 7 bases identical to TRBD1. The end of the DNA fits TRBJ2-7 better, so the J call may be wrong. Germline loops: CDR1 DFQATT, CDR2 SNEGSKA (reference sequence). The CDR3 extends over 14 amino acids.

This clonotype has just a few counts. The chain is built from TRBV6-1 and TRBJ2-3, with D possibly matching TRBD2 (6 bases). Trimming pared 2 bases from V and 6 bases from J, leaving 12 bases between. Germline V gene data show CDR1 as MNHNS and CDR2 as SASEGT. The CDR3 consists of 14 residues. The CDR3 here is CASSEKLARDTQYF. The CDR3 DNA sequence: TGTGCCAGCAGTGAAAAGCTAGCGAGGGATACGCAGTATTTT.

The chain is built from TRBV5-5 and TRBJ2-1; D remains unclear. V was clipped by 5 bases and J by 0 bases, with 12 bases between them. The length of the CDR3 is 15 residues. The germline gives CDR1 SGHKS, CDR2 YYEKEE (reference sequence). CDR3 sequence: CASRTVGSSYNEQFF. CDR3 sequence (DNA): TGTGCCAGCAGAACCGTTGGAAGCTCCTACAATGAGCAGTTCTTC. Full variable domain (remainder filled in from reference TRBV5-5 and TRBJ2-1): DAGVTQSPTHLIKTRGQQVTLRCSPISGHKSVSWYQQVLGQGPQFIFQYYEKEERGRGNFPDRFSARQFPNYSSELNVNALLLGDSALYLCASRTVGSSYNEQFFGPGTRLTVL.

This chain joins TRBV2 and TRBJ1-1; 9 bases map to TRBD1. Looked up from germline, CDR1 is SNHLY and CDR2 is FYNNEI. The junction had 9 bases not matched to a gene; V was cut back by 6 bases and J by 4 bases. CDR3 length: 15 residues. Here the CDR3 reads CASRVGQGIGTEAFF. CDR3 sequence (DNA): TGTGCCAGCAGAGTAGGACAGGGGATCGGCACTGAAGCTTTCTTT.

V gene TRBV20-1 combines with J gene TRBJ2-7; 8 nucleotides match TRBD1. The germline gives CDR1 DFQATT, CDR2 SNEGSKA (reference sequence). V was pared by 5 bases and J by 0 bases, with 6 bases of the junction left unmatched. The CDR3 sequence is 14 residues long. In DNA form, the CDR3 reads TGCAGTGCTTCCCGGACAGGGACCTCCTACGAGCAGTACTTC. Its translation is CSASRTGTSYEQYF.

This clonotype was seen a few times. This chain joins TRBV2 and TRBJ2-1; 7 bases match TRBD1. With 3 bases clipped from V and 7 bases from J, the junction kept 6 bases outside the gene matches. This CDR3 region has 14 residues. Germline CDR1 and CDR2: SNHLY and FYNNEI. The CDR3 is CASSDQGESNEQFF. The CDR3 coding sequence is TGTGCCAGCAGTGATCAGGGGGAAAGTAATGAGCAGTTCTTC.

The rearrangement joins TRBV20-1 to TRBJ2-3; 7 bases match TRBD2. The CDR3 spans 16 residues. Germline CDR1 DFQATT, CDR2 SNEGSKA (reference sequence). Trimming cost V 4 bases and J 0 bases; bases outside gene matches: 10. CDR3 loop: CSAMGGGETSTDTQYF. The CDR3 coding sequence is TGCAGTGCTATGGGCGGGGGTGAAACTAGCACAGATACGCAGTATTTT.

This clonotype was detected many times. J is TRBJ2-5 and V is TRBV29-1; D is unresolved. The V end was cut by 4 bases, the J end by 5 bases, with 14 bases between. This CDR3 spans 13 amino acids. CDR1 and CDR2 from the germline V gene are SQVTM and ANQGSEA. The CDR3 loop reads CSVGGDPRETQYF. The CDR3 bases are TGCAGCGTTGGAGGAGATCCCCGGGAGACCCAGTACTTC.

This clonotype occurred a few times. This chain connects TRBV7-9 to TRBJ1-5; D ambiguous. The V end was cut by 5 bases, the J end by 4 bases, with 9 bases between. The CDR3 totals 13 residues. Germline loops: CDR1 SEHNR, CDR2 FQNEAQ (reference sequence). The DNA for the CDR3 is TGTGCCAGCAGCCGCGCGGGAAATCAGCCCCAGCATTTT. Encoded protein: CASSRAGNQPQHF.

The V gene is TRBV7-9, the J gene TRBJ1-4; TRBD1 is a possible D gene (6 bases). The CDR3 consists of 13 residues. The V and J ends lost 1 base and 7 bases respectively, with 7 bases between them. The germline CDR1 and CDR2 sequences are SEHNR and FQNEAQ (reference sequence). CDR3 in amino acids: CASSLEDSEKLFF. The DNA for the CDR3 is TGTGCCAGCAGCTTAGAGGACAGTGAAAAACTGTTTTTT.

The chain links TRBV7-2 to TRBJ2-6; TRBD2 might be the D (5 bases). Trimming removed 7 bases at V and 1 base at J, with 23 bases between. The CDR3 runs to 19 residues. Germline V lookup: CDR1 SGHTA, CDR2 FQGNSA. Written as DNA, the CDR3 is TGTGCCAGCAACCCACGGGGTTACAACGGTGGATCTGGGGCCAACGTCCTGACTTTC. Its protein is CASNPRGYNGGSGANVLTF.